The T cell receptor (beta chain) described here comes from a study of PD-1 blockade in mismatch repair-deficient tumors. Study-wide context: Patients had 12 to 13 mismatch repair-deficient cancer types and were previously treated and progressing. Study-level results: Tumor-resident clones, often undetectable pretreatment in blood, expanded then contracted after pembrolizumab.

This clone was observed a handful of times. As yet, its antigen is unknown. Clones were read by immunoSEQ multiplex PCR, and TCRdb kept only the in-frame ones, dropping some. The table shows roughly 79,000 clones, with 70% to 90% occurring only once. V lost 4 bases to trimming and J lost 7 bases; unmatched junction nucleotides: 5. The V gene's germline CDR1 is SGHVS and CDR2 FQNEAQ. CDR3 length: 14 residues. The TCR-sequenced patients were a few responders to pembrolizumab. The chain links TRBV7-8 to TRBJ2-2, with 8 bases matching TRBD2. The TCR was taken from an adult with mismatch repair-deficient cancer. The sample was peripheral blood, taken 44 weeks after starting pembrolizumab. CDR3 nucleotides: TGTGCCAGCAGCTCCGGGACTAGTAACGGGGAGCTGTTTTTT. Translating it yields CASSSGTSNGELFF.